This T cell receptor (gamma chain) derives from a study of gamma-delta chains in newborns, infants, children. Turning to the study itself: Microbial exposure reportedly drives polyclonal innate γδ T cell expansion after birth.

TCRdb re-called the reads using CATT. The sample has more than 550 gamma-chain clones; around 70% are singletons. The V segment lost 0 bases and the J segment 5 bases; nucleotides outside the gene matches: 10. The V gene's germline CDR1 is GITISATS and CDR2 ISYDGTV (reference sequence). CDR3 length: 19 residues. The rearrangement uses TRGV9 and TRGJP. TCRdb leaves out the J gene; it was filled in here by matching the DNA to germline. The origin of this receptor is a child who was a newborn, infant or young child, either healthy, febrile or measles-vaccinated (not recorded which). Specimen: blood. CDR3 sequence: CALWEVILSEELGKKIKVF. Here the CDR3 DNA reads TGTGCCTTGTGGGAGGTGATATTATCCGAAGAGTTGGGCAAAAAAATCAAGGTATTT.